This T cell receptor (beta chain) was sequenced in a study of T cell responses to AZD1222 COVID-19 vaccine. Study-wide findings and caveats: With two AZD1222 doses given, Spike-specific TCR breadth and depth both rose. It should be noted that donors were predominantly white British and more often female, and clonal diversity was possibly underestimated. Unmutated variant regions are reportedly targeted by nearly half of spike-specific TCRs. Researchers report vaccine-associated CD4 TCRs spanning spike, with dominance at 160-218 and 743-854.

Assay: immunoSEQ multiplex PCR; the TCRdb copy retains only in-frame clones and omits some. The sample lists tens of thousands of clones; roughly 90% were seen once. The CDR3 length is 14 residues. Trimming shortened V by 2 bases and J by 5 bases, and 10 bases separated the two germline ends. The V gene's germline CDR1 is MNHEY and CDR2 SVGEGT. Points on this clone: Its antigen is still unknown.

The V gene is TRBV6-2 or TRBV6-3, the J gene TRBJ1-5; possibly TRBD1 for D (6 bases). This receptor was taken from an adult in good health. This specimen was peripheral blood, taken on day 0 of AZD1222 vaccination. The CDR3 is CASSYGQGHQPQHF. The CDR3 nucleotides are TGTGCCAGCAGTTACGGCCAGGGGCATCAGCCCCAGCATTTT.